Sequencing of this T cell receptor beta chain was carried out in a study of cytomegalovirus exposure and HLA in healthy donors (dated by TCRdb to the late 2010s). About the study as a whole: According to an earlier analysis of around 600 of the donors, about 179 million T cells yielded over 90 million unique TCR beta sequences and 276 Gb of sequence data. An early release covering roughly 600 HLA-typed donors comprised about 300 gigabases of sequencing data and 85 million to 100 million unique TCR sequences. Of the roughly 430 genotyped donors, about 84% fell in the genetic ancestry cluster associated with self-reported Caucasian donors. The study aimed to test whether signatures of past pathogen exposure could be identified by cataloging public T cell receptors. The T cell repertoires of roughly 660 subjects were profiled by immunosequencing and related to cytomegalovirus serostatus. A separate validation cohort of 90 to 150 different subjects was used in addition to the 666-subject first cohort. To predict cytomegalovirus infection status, the study combined high-throughput TCR immunosequencing, statistical association of individual TCRs with disease status, and machine learning. A later analysis re-examined previously published TCR beta repertoires from roughly 650 donors and added high-resolution HLA genotyping to investigate patterns of TCR occurrence. Rather than drawing on any new phenotypic data, the later analysis identified candidate immune exposures from TCR beta sequences and the way those sequences occurred across donors. An earlier analysis of 587 of the donors applied high-throughput TCR beta sequencing to assess whether each TCR beta V gene segment acted as functional or pseudogenic. Donor age, sex, ethnicity and CMV serostatus were compiled together with the repertoire data. A later genetic analysis used genome-wide SNP genotypes for about 65% of the roughly 700 donors, treating that subset as a discovery cohort. Every discovery cohort repertoire had been produced on one sequencing platform. Both class I and class II loci were covered by HLA typing, at four-digit resolution. Typing coverage differed by locus: A, B, C, DRB1 and DQB1 were typed in roughly 620-640 donors, DQA1 in about 500, DPA1 in nearly 610, and DPB1 in just under 490. A handful of DR-DQ haplotypes were treated as single units for association and clustering because of strong linkage in the cohort. Among about 370 genotyped donors of the cohort, an average of approximately 240,000 unique TCR beta nucleotide sequences was sequenced per donor, of which about 20% were non-productive. Overall results and qualifications from the work: A further reported finding was that TCR beta sequences accurately predicted the HLA-A and HLA-B alleles for most subjects in the first cohort. In both the original and validation cohorts, the classifier was reported to diagnose cytomegalovirus status with high specificity and sensitivity. Sequencing depth was assumed to be roughly uniform across donors in the presence/absence analyses, though that assumption may not hold. Most TCR sequences were observed very rarely across donors, whereas some public TCRs were present in many individuals. In a later analysis, most CMV-associated TCR beta chains were found to appear HLA-restricted, with HLA associations seemingly driven largely by CMV exposure. In a later analysis, several top co-occurrence clusters were reported to appear linked to parvovirus B19, influenza, CMV and Epstein-Barr virus. In a later analysis, TCR association rates were found to vary across HLA loci, with the most associated TCRs seen for DRB1 alleles and the fewest for HLA-C alleles. Specific HLA alleles were associated with 15,000 to 20,000 TCR beta sequences at a false discovery rate of 0.05 in a later analysis. Because counts were too low, seventeen rarely observed V segments, including chromosome 9 orphons, were left out of the earlier analysis of several hundred of the donors. A total of 150 to 200 TCR beta chains were listed by the study as associated with cytomegalovirus. A later analysis found that HLA-associated TCR beta chains were more clonally expanded and had lower generation probabilities than equally common non-associated chains. In vitro tests confirmed that a few of the cytomegalovirus-associated TCR beta chains recognize cytomegalovirus antigens. Because the 87-base-pair reads could not distinguish some IMGT-functional V segments, including TRBV6-2 and TRBV6-3, those segments were excluded. Assigning TCR associations to individual alleles was difficult when HLA alleles, especially DR and DQ, strongly co-occurred. The authors suggested that the approach could potentially be generalized to other disease states and immunological phenotypes. Correlated functional status among segregating V segments might be attributable to linkage disequilibrium, but an unknown experimental factor could not be ruled out. A cluster of highly shared sequence variants was judged likely to represent a technical artifact of the sequencing pipeline. V-gene and J-gene trimming of TCR beta chains was associated with a missense DCLRE1C variant in a later genetic analysis, and the association was replicated in an independent cohort. Because HLA typing was unavailable for some donors at each locus, only the typed subset was used in association tests. The cohort was sequenced for TCR beta chains only, and without alpha or paired-chain data the features that could be detected were limited. An earlier analysis of around 540 of the donors showed that most TCR beta V segments appeared in productive rearrangements either about 90% or about 30% of the time, which broadly matched IMGT annotations. For the cohort, immune exposure information was limited to CMV serostatus. Compared with the approximately 600-donor mean, donors in an Asian-associated ancestry cluster had fewer N-insertions in productive TCRs, according to a later genetic analysis.

The protocol used for the library was the immunoSEQ multiplex PCR assay. The multiplex PCR relied on a mix of 60 forward primers for TCR Vbeta segments and 13 reverse primers for TCR Jbeta segments. Amplification of the CDR3 region of rearranged TCR beta genes was performed with a multiplex PCR assay on genomic DNA. The Illumina HiSeq System was used to sequence the amplified TCR beta libraries as 87-base-pair reads. The published analysis was carried out like this. A later analysis counted 65 million to 90 million unique TCR beta chains across the 650 to 800 repertoires, and some 11 million of these chains were shared by at least two donors. Raw reads were error-corrected and collapsed into unique sequences by a nearest-neighbor algorithm in which closely related sequences were merged to remove PCR and sequencing errors. V, D and J gene segments were assigned by aligning CDR3 sequences to IMGT reference sequences. Each retained sequence needed at least a six-nucleotide match to both a V gene segment and a J gene segment. A rearrangement was called productive if the CDR3 had no stop codons and remained in frame with V and J, and every other rearrangement was called non-productive. CDR3 was defined by IMGT convention, running from the second conserved V-encoded cysteine to the conserved J-encoded phenylalanine. Sequences without an unambiguous match to a single V gene segment were excluded from the earlier analysis of almost 600 of the donors. In an earlier analysis of about 590 of the donors, a V segment was called functional when productive rearrangements were above 56.7%, and segregating when the standard deviation between donors exceeded 5%. A statistical classification framework was built for diagnosing cytomegalovirus status from the catalog of TCR beta chain sequences. In a later analysis, V and J genes were assigned by comparing TCR nucleotide sequences against IMGT/GENE-DB human TR gene sequences. Using the TCRdist pipeline, a later analysis assigned CDR3 sequences along with most-parsimonious VDJ recombination scenarios. In a later analysis, every TCR beta chain was defined by the combination of its CDR3 amino acid sequence and its V-gene family, and reads without a unique V-gene family were dropped. A later analysis removed 600 or so highly shared, low-generation-probability nucleotide sequences to deal with suspected cross-contamination and a sequencing artifact. In a later analysis, a clonal expansion index for each public chain was calculated from normalized within-repertoire ranks of inferred template counts. In a later analysis, generation probabilities were computed using a VDJ recombination model fitted to out-of-frame rearrangements, and the results were checked against IGoR. A later analysis scored TCR-TCR, TCR-HLA and TCR-CMV co-occurrence with hypergeometric tests, applying a repertoire-size bias correction to TCR pairs. To estimate false discovery rates, a later analysis permuted the HLA or CMV assignments 20 times. A later analysis grouped co-occurring TCRs with DBSCAN, adding TCRdist sequence similarity when clustering within HLA-allele-positive subsets. Co-occurrence clustering excluded repertoires with fewer than 30,000 or more than 120,000 public chains, plus five with anomalous nucleotide sharing. Drawn from immuneACCESS, this table holds only the in-frame rearrangements with V and J called that TCRdb kept. Clones are partly lost; checked studies trace under half to an unresolved V gene and leave the rest unexplained. That table supplies the V and J calls and clone size; D and trimming were determined from the DNA. The sample yields fewer than 200,000 clones; roughly 90% were counted once. The ten most abundant clones make up more than 0.2% of the sample.

As concerns this clone: It has no known antigen specificity. Within one base of it there is no much larger clone, and no base qualities were kept.

The cohort consisted of some 730 healthy bone marrow donors. All cohort members were sampled while nominally healthy, although unrecorded immune exposures were likely present. The donor tested CMV seronegative and was one of the 352 seronegative cohort members. A peripheral blood sample was provided by each donor, and peripheral blood mononuclear cells were used for TCR beta sequencing. Genomic DNA was extracted from the blood cell samples with the Qiagen DNeasy Blood Extraction Kit. From the cysteine up to the phenylalanine, the CDR3 has a length of 15 residues. The only DNA kept is the CDR3, 45 bases in frame from the first base. The germline V and J ends show losses of 5 bases and 7 bases respectively, and no gene match explains 7 bases of the junction. The germline V gene provides CDR1 SGHTA and CDR2 FQGTGA.

The sample comprised PBMCs. The V gene is TRBV7-3 and the J gene is TRBJ1-5; TRBD1 fits 11 bases in the junction. The receptor was derived from a girl in the first two years of life in good health and CMV-seronegative. The nucleotides read TGTGCCAGCAGCCCGCCGGACAGGGGGCGACAGCCCCAGCATTTT. It encodes CASSPPDRGRQPQHF.